The 6 T cell receptor beta chains presented below share a single source sample, sequenced in a study of blood T cells in healthy people across ages. A second PCR of about 6 to 11 cycles used a sample-barcoded 5' primer and a J-beta primer mix. TCRdb re-called the 5' RACE reads through MiXCR, storing one row per CDR3 protein. Of roughly 800,000 distinct CDR3 sequences listed, 58% are singletons. Sequencing input: blood. These receptors were taken from a man aged 25 to 40 in good health.

This clonotype has a handful of counts. A read error may account for a junction end that differs from germline. V usage is TRBV2 and J usage is TRBJ2-1; 7 bases fit TRBD1. Germline CDR1 is SNHLY and CDR2 is FYNNEI. This CDR3 spans 15 amino acids. The CDR3 is CASSEEDRLNNEQFF. The CDR3 DNA follows: TGTGCCAGCAGCGAAGAGGACAGGTTGAACAATGAGCAGTTCTTC.

This rearrangement joins TRBV20-1 to TRBJ1-2, with TRBD1 matching over 7 bases. This CDR3 contains 12 residues. V lost 4 bases, J lost 12 bases, and 11 bases stayed unmatched. Germline V gene data show CDR1 as DFQATT and CDR2 as SNEGSKA (reference sequence). The CDR3 region is CSAKGADRGHTF. CDR3 coding DNA: TGCAGTGCTAAGGGGGCGGATAGGGGCCACACCTTC.

The CDR3 bases are TGTGCCAGCAGTACAGTATTCCAAGAGACTCAGTACTTC. This codes for CASSTVFQETQYF. This chain joins TRBV6-6 and TRBJ2-7, with D uncertain. V was cut by 5 bases and J by 10 bases, with 18 bases left in between. CDR1 is MNHNY and CDR2 is SVGAGI in the germline V gene (reference sequence). The CDR3 spans 13 residues.

This chain connects TRBV20-1 to TRBJ1-5; D is ambiguous. Looked up from germline, CDR1 is DFQATT and CDR2 is SNEGSKA (reference sequence). Trimming took off 1 base at V and 2 bases at J, with 9 bases between the two ends. The CDR3 length is 14 residues. The CDR3 DNA follows: TGCAGTGCTAGAGGAGGGAGAGGCAATCAGCCCCAGCATTTT. Its protein is CSARGGRGNQPQHF.

V and J are TRBV12-3 or TRBV12-4 and TRBJ1-4, with 7 positions matching TRBD1. The CDR3 runs to 15 residues. The ends lost 4 bases at V and 4 bases at J; junction bases unmatched: 6. This CDR3 is CASSSRQGGNEKLFF. The CDR3 coding sequence is TGTGCCAGCAGTTCGAGACAGGGTGGTAATGAAAAACTGTTTTTT.

The chain joins TRBV3-1 to TRBJ2-1; 8 nucleotides agree with TRBD2. The CDR3 contains 14 residues. Germline CDR1 is LGHDT and CDR2 is YNNKEL (reference sequence). Trimming cost V 0 bases and J 6 bases; bases outside gene matches: 1. DNA of the CDR3: TGTGCCAGCAGCCAAGATAGCGGGGCCAATGAGCAGTTCTTC. Protein sequence: CASSQDSGANEQFF.